One and the same sample provided the 28 T cell receptor beta chains below, sequenced in a study of blood T cell repertoires in COVID-19. The method was immunoSEQ multiplex PCR; TCRdb's version includes in-frame clones alone and lacks a portion of them. The sample includes around 56,000 clones, roughly nine tenths seen only once; the top ten take approximately 7%. The sequenced material came from peripheral blood. These receptors were taken from a woman aged 60 to 75 with active or convalescent COVID-19.

This rearrangement joins TRBV28 to TRBJ1-1, with 9 nucleotides matching TRBD1. J was trimmed by 3 bases and V by 4 bases; bases with no gene match: 3. The germline V gene encodes CDR1 MDHEN and CDR2 SYDVKM. This CDR3 spans 14 amino acids. CDR3 nucleotide sequence: TGTGCCAGCAGTTCGGACAGGGGAGACACTGAAGCTTTCTTT. Amino acids: CASSSDRGDTEAFF.

The chain recombines TRBV6-5 with TRBJ1-2, with D perhaps TRBD1 (6 bases). This CDR3 spans 14 amino acids. The V end lost 5 bases, the J end lost 4 bases, and 14 bases lay between the germline ends. CDR1 is MNHEY and CDR2 is SVGAGI in the germline V gene. The CDR3 is CASSSRGWSYGYTF. The CDR3 DNA follows: TGTGCCAGCAGTAGCAGGGGTTGGAGCTATGGCTACACCTTC.

The chain joins TRBV7-3 to TRBJ2-7; 7 bases match TRBD2. This CDR3 contains 15 residues. The junction had 3 bases not matched to a gene; V was cut back by 1 base and J by 0 bases. Germline values: CDR1 SGHTA, CDR2 FQGTGA. The CDR3 here is CASSLKAGSSYEQYF. Here the CDR3 DNA reads TGTGCCAGCAGCTTAAAAGCGGGGAGCTCCTACGAGCAGTACTTC. Supplemented by reference TRBV7-3 and TRBJ2-7, the full variable domain reads GAGVSQTPSNKVTEKGKYVELRCDPISGHTALYWYRQSLGQGPEFLIYFQGTGAADDSGLPNDRFFAVRPEGSVSTLKIQRTERGDSAVYLCASSLKAGSSYEQYFGPGTRLTVT.

This clone appeared a few times. V and J are TRBV5-6 and TRBJ2-3, with TRBD2 as a possible D gene (5 bases). Looked up from germline, CDR1 is SGHDT and CDR2 is YYEEEE. The V end lost 3 bases, the J end lost 1 base, and 15 bases lay between the germline ends. The CDR3 has 16 residues. This CDR3 is CASSYGVGLGTDTQYF. DNA for the CDR3: TGTGCCAGCAGCTACGGGGTTGGGCTTGGCACAGATACGCAGTATTTT.

The chain is built from TRBV2 and TRBJ1-6, with 8 bases matching TRBD1. The trim removed 5 bases at V and 9 bases at J, leaving 9 bases unmatched. Germline lookup yields CDR1 SNHLY and CDR2 FYNNEI. The CDR3 loop spans 15 amino acids. CDR3 coding DNA: TGTGCCAGCAGTTCCTTGACAGGGGCAGGTTCACCCCTCCACTTT. It yields the protein CASSSLTGAGSPLHF.

The chain recombines TRBV24-1 with TRBJ1-1, with TRBD1 matching 7 bases. The germline gives CDR1 KGHDR, CDR2 SFDVKD. V shed 4 bases, J shed 5 bases, and the junction held 6 bases outside the gene matches. The CDR3 is made up of 14 amino acids. CDR3 sequence (DNA): TGTGCCACCAGTGAGACAGGGCGTTCGACTGAAGCTTTCTTT. Protein product: CATSETGRSTEAFF.

The chain links TRBV2 to TRBJ1-1, with TRBD1 as a possible D gene (5 bases). Trimming pared 1 base from V and 10 bases from J, leaving 13 bases between. The CDR3 spans 13 residues. Germline V lookup: CDR1 SNHLY, CDR2 FYNNEI. The CDR3 is CASSEGDSQRAFF. DNA of the CDR3: TGTGCCAGCAGTGAAGGGGACTCCCAGAGAGCTTTCTTT.

The chain links TRBV7-3 to TRBJ2-1, with TRBD1 matching 8 bases. The CDR3 totals 14 residues. Germline V lookup: CDR1 SGHTA, CDR2 FQGTGA. V shed 2 bases, J shed 10 bases, and the junction held 7 bases outside the gene matches. CDR3 DNA: TGTGCCAGCAGCTTACTCTCAGGGGGCAACGAGCAGTTCTTC. This sequence encodes CASSLLSGGNEQFF. Combining the CDR3 with reference TRBV7-3 and TRBJ2-1 gives the whole variable domain GAGVSQTPSNKVTEKGKYVELRCDPISGHTALYWYRQSLGQGPEFLIYFQGTGAADDSGLPNDRFFAVRPEGSVSTLKIQRTERGDSAVYLCASSLLSGGNEQFFGPGTRLTVL.

This clone has only one observation. The chain links TRBV24-1 to TRBJ2-1; a weak D match, TRBD2 (6 bases). Trimming took 1 base from V and 2 from J, leaving 8 bases between them. The germline V gene has CDR1 KGHDR and CDR2 SFDVKD. The CDR3 spans 15 residues. The CDR3 DNA sequence: TGTGCCACCAGTGATTTTGGAGGGGCCTACAATGAGCAGTTCTTC. Translating gives CATSDFGGAYNEQFF.

This clone appeared a few times. The genes are TRBV28 and TRBJ2-7; TRBD1 is a possible D gene (6 bases). V was clipped by 7 bases and J by 0 bases, with 16 bases between them. CDR3 length: 15 amino acids. Germline V gene sequence: CDR1 MDHEN, CDR2 SYDVKM. Here the CDR3 DNA reads TGTGCCAGCACCGTTCGAGGGGGTTTCTCCTACGAGCAGTACTTC. This encodes CASTVRGGFSYEQYF.

The J gene is TRBJ2-7, the V gene TRBV5-4; TRBD1 matches at 11 bases. Germline trimming cut 4 bases from V and 6 bases from J; bases unmatched to any gene: 6. This CDR3 has 14 residues. Germline values: CDR1 SGHNT, CDR2 YYREEE (reference sequence). The CDR3 sequence is CASSPTDRGLEQYF. The CDR3 DNA is TGTGCCAGCAGCCCGACGGACAGGGGGCTCGAGCAGTACTTC.

V is TRBV11-2 and J is TRBJ1-3, with no clear D. The CDR3 has 13 amino acids. The V end lost 6 bases, the J end lost 0 bases, and 6 bases lay between the germline ends. The germline CDR1 and CDR2 sequences are SGHAT and FQNNGV. The CDR3: CASSSYSGNTIYF. The CDR3, as DNA: TGTGCCAGCAGTTCCTACTCTGGAAACACCATATATTTT.

The J gene is TRBJ2-3, the V gene TRBV5-8; 7 bases agree with TRBD2. V trimming: 5 bases; J trimming: 1 base; junction bases outside the gene matches: 10. CDR3 length: 16 residues. Germline V gene sequence: CDR1 SGHTS, CDR2 YDEGEE. CDR3 region: CASRRGTGGGTDTQYF. Written as DNA, the CDR3 is TGTGCCAGCAGAAGGGGAACGGGGGGTGGCACAGATACGCAGTATTTT.

This chain uses TRBV19 with TRBJ1-4; no clear D gene. Germline V CDR1 and CDR2: LNHDA, SQIVND (reference sequence). CDR3 size: 13 residues. Trimming stripped 6 bases from V and 7 bases from J, with 12 bases between. CDR3 sequence: CASRREKVEKLFF. The CDR3 DNA sequence: TGTGCCAGTAGGAGGGAAAAGGTTGAAAAACTGTTTTTT.

This chain joins TRBV5-1 and TRBJ2-1, with a possible D match to TRBD2 (6 bases). V was pared by 4 bases and J by 4 bases, with 18 bases between. The germline V gene encodes CDR1 SGHRS and CDR2 YFSETQ. The CDR3 covers 16 residues. CDR3: CASSRRWGDRYNEQFF. The CDR3 DNA follows: TGCGCCAGCAGCCGCAGGTGGGGGGACCGATACAATGAGCAGTTCTTC. Combining the CDR3 with reference TRBV5-1 and TRBJ2-1 gives the whole variable domain KAGVTQTPRYLIKTRGQQVTLSCSPISGHRSVSWYQQTPGQGLQFLFEYFSETQRNKGNFPGRFSGRQFSNSRSEMNVSTLELGDSALYLCASSRRWGDRYNEQFFGPGTRLTVL.

The chain couples TRBV18 to TRBJ1-2, with TRBD1 identical over 7 bases. Germline CDR1 is KGHSH and CDR2 is LQKENI. J gave up 4 bases and V 6 bases, and 11 bases lay outside the gene matches. The CDR3 covers 15 residues. The chain's CDR3 is CASSPGQVAIYGYTF. The CDR3 nucleotides are TGTGCCAGCTCCCCCGGACAGGTGGCAATCTATGGCTACACCTTC.

The chain recombines TRBV30 with TRBJ1-5; 8 nucleotides match TRBD1. The V gene end was trimmed by 1 base and the J gene end by 11 bases; junction bases not matched to a gene: 10. The CDR3 contains 14 residues. Germline CDR1 GTSNPN, CDR2 SVGIG (reference sequence). The CDR3 region is CAWSGDRTEQAQHF. CDR3 sequence (DNA): TGTGCCTGGAGTGGGGACAGGACGGAGCAAGCCCAGCATTTT. The complete variable domain, with remaining parts taken from reference TRBV30 and TRBJ1-5, reads SQTIHQWPATLVQPVGSPLSLECTVEGTSNPNLYWYRQAAGRGLQLLFYSVGIGQISSEVPQNLSASRPQDRQFILSSKKLLLSDSGFYLCAWSGDRTEQAQHFGDGTRLSIL.

V gene TRBV6-1 combines with J gene TRBJ2-1; tentatively, D is TRBD2 (6 bases). Trimming removed 6 bases at V and 6 bases at J, with 9 bases between. This CDR3 has 12 residues. CDR1 MNHNS and CDR2 SASEGT come from the germline V gene. The CDR3: CASRLEGNEQFF. The CDR3 bases are TGTGCCAGCAGACTGGAGGGCAATGAGCAGTTCTTC.

V usage is TRBV5-1 and J usage is TRBJ2-2; TRBD1 matches at 7 bases. With V trimmed by 3 bases and J by 0 bases, 2 bases remained unmatched. This CDR3 has 15 amino acids. Germline CDR1 and CDR2: SGHRS and YFSETQ. Here the CDR3 DNA reads TGCGCCAGCAGCTCCAGGGGGACGAACACCGGGGAGCTGTTTTTT. As protein: CASSSRGTNTGELFF.

The V gene is TRBV6-2 or TRBV6-3, the J gene TRBJ2-2; 9 bases line up with TRBD1. The V gene end was trimmed by 6 bases and the J gene end by 11 bases; junction bases not matched to a gene: 7. The CDR3 has 13 amino acids. The germline V gene has CDR1 MNHEY and CDR2 SVGEGT. CDR3 DNA: TGTGCCAGCAGCTTCGGACAGGGGTTAGAGCTGTTTTTT. It yields the protein CASSFGQGLELFF.

The chain recombines TRBV4-1 with TRBJ2-3; possible D gene TRBD2, 6 bases. V was cut by 1 base and J by 3 bases, with 17 bases left in between. Per germline, CDR1 MGHRA and CDR2 YSYEKL. The CDR3 has 17 residues. The CDR3 DNA sequence: TGCGCCAGCAGCCAAGTGCGGGACGGATTATATACAGATACGCAGTATTTT. This translates into CASSQVRDGLYTDTQYF.

The gene calls are TRBV28 and TRBJ2-3; 10 bases are shared with TRBD2. This CDR3 region has 15 residues. The germline gives CDR1 MDHEN, CDR2 SYDVKM. V was clipped by 5 bases and J by 4 bases; unmatched bases: 6. The DNA of the CDR3 is TGTGCCAGCAGTCAGCGGGAGGGTGGGGCAGATACGCAGTATTTT. Its translation is CASSQREGGADTQYF.

The chain has TRBV5-6 and TRBJ1-4; D is perhaps TRBD1 (5 bases). The CDR3 sequence is 16 residues long. Germline values: CDR1 SGHDT, CDR2 YYEEEE. V shed 4 bases and J shed 3 bases, with 16 bases lying between them. The CDR3 DNA follows: TGTGCCAGCAGCGAACCAACGACAGAAGCTAATGAAAAACTGTTTTTT. This encodes CASSEPTTEANEKLFF.

With respect to this clone: The same CDR3 arises from other DNA sequences in this sample as well. The chain uses TRBV19 and TRBJ1-1, with unresolved D. Germline values: CDR1 LNHDA, CDR2 SQIVND (reference sequence). This CDR3 has 14 residues. Trimming left V 3 bases short and J 0 bases short, with 8 bases between. The DNA of the CDR3 is TGTGCCAGTAGTATTGGGCAGATGAACACTGAAGCTTTCTTT. Its protein is CASSIGQMNTEAFF.

The chain employs TRBV28 and TRBJ2-1; a weak D match, TRBD2 (6 bases). V gave up 3 bases and J gave up 14 bases, with 23 bases separating them. The CDR3 is 15 amino acids. Germline-derived CDR1 and CDR2 are MDHEN and SYDVKM. CDR3 coding DNA: TGTGCCAGCAGTTTGCCGGGGCAGGGACTGAGTTATGAGTTCTTC. Its translation: CASSLPGQGLSYEFF.

This rearrangement joins TRBV6-1 to TRBJ2-7; no definite D call. Germline V gene sequence: CDR1 MNHNS, CDR2 SASEGT. This CDR3 spans 13 amino acids. V lost 3 bases and J lost 2, with 8 bases in between. This CDR3 reads CASSDNIAYEQYF. Here the CDR3 DNA reads TGTGCCAGCAGTGATAACATCGCCTACGAGCAGTACTTC.

The V call is TRBV19, the J call TRBJ2-1; a weak D match, TRBD1 (5 bases). The germline CDR1 and CDR2 sequences are LNHDA and SQIVND (reference sequence). CDR3 length equals 15 residues. Trimming shortened V by 1 base and J by 8 bases, and 15 bases separated the two germline ends. CDR3 protein: CASSIGPGMNDEQFF. The CDR3 bases are TGTGCCAGTAGTATAGGACCAGGGATGAACGATGAGCAGTTCTTC. Variable domain in full (rest from reference TRBV19 and TRBJ2-1): DGGITQSPKYLFRKEGQNVTLSCEQNLNHDAMYWYRQDPGQGLRLIYYSQIVNDFQKGDIAEGYSVSREKKESFPLTVTSAQKNPTAFYLCASSIGPGMNDEQFFGPGTRLTVL.

The chain uses TRBV30 and TRBJ1-5, with TRBD1 matching 10 bases. The CDR3 has 16 amino acids. CDR1 and CDR2 from the germline V gene are GTSNPN and SVGIG (reference sequence). After removal of 0 bases from V and 4 bases from J, the junction contained 6 bases not matched to a gene. The CDR3: CAWSVLRTGGNQPQHF. In nucleotides, the CDR3 is TGTGCCTGGAGTGTACTAAGGACAGGGGGAAATCAGCCCCAGCATTTT.